A selection of T cell receptor beta chains follows, all from one sample in a study of T cell responses to AZD1222 COVID-19 vaccine. Repertoires were generated with immunoSEQ multiplex PCR, while TCRdb's copy carries only in-frame clones and drops some. The sample carries 160,000 or so clones, around 90% recorded once. The material sequenced was peripheral blood, taken on day 0 of AZD1222 vaccination. The receptors here all came from an adult in good health. Both conserved end residues are part of each CDR3. The D gene is left open where the match is weak. Some rows have no size entry. The others give once, few or many, or a class for an expanded clone.

.,TRBV28,TRBJ1-2,.,TGTGCCAGCAGCGTGGGGCAGGGATGGGACTATGGCTACACCTTC,CASSVGQGWDYGYTF
.,TRBV19,TRBJ1-1,.,TGTGCCAGTAGGCGGCAGGTCGAATTAACGAACACTGAAGCTTTCTTT,CASRRQVELTNTEAFF
.,TRBV28,TRBJ1-2,.,TGTGCCAGCAGTTTATCTCCAATATGGGGGGGGAGGTATGGCTACACCTTC,CASSLSPIWGGRYGYTF
TRBD1,TRBV25-1,TRBJ2-5,.,TGTGCCAGCAGTGAACAGGACAGGACCCAAGAGACCCAGTACTTC,CASSEQDRTQETQYF
.,TRBV30,TRBJ1-4,.,TGTGCCTGGAGTGGATCTCGGAACAGTTTAGGGTCCAGAGCTAATGAAAAACTGTTTTTT,CAWSGSRNSLGSRANEKLFF
.,TRBV24-1,TRBJ1-5,.,TGTGCCACCAGTGACGCCGACAAGCCCGGGCAGCCCCAGCATTTT,CATSDADKPGQPQHF
.,TRBV5-6,TRBJ1-1,.,TGTGCCAGCAGGTCAACCCTCGCGCCGAACACTGAAGCTTTCTTT,CASRSTLAPNTEAFF
TRBD2,TRBV10-3,TRBJ2-1,.,TGTGCCATCAGTACGCCTAGCGGGAATCATGAGCAGTTCTTC,CAISTPSGNHEQFF
TRBD1,TRBV6-6,TRBJ1-4,.,TGTGCCAGCAGTCGGGGGACAGGGGGGAGGCTAGCAACTAATGAAAAACTGTTTTTT,CASSRGTGGRLATNEKLFF
.,TRBV19,TRBJ1-2,.,TGTGCCAGTAGTCCCCGCCGGGAGAAAGGCTACACCTTC,CASSPRREKGYTF
.,TRBV9,TRBJ1-3,.,TGTGCCAGCAGTGTCACCGGGACAACTAACTCTGGAAACACCATATATTTT,CASSVTGTTNSGNTIYF
.,TRBV5-6,TRBJ1-4,few,TGTGCCAGCAGCTTGAGAACGCCGGGGGGTGAAAAACTGTTTTTT,CASSLRTPGGEKLFF
.,TRBV7-3,TRBJ1-1,.,TGTGCCAGCAGCTTAACTTCGGTTTCGACTGAAGCTTTCTTT,CASSLTSVSTEAFF
.,TRBV28,TRBJ1-5,.,TGTGCCAGCATGAAGCAGGGCCAGCCCCAGCATTTT,CASMKQGQPQHF
.,TRBV5-4,TRBJ1-2,.,TGTGCCAGCAGCTTGGCCAGGCAGGCCTATGGCTACACCTTC,CASSLARQAYGYTF
TRBD2,TRBV5-4,TRBJ2-7,.,TGTGCCAGCAGCCCCTCGGGGAGGGGAAAGTACGAGCAGTACTTC,CASSPSGRGKYEQYF
.,TRBV6-6,TRBJ1-2,.,TGTGCCAGCAGTCTTTCGACAGCCCTACATGGGGGCTACACCTTC,CASSLSTALHGGYTF
TRBD1,TRBV15,TRBJ1-6,once,TGTGCCACCAGCAGAGATAACAGGGGTAGGAATTCACCCCTCCACTTT,CATSRDNRGRNSPLHF
.,TRBV7-8,TRBJ2-7,.,TGTGCCAGCAGCTTACCCTCGGCTGGTTCCTACGAGCAGTACTTC,CASSLPSAGSYEQYF
TRBD1,TRBV6-5,TRBJ1-1,.,TGTGCCAGCAGGGGGACAGGGAACACTGAAGCTTTCTTT,CASRGTGNTEAFF
.,TRBV7-2,TRBJ1-3,.,TGTGCCAGCAGCTCGAGTGGAGGAAACACCATATATTTT,CASSSSGGNTIYF
TRBD1,TRBV7-2,TRBJ1-4,.,TGTGCCAGCAGCTTAGGTGGACAGGGCGGAGAAAAACTGTTTTTT,CASSLGGQGGEKLFF
.,TRBV24-1,TRBJ1-5,.,TGTGCCACCAGTGATCCAGGGACGTGGCAGCCCCAGCATTTT,CATSDPGTWQPQHF
.,TRBV10-3,TRBJ2-3,once,TGTGCCATCAGTGATACCCTCAGCACAGATACGCAGTATTTT,CAISDTLSTDTQYF
.,TRBV28,TRBJ2-7,.,TGTGCCAGCAGTCTCCTATACGAGCAGTACTTC,CASSLLYEQYF
.,TRBV7-9,TRBJ1-5,.,TGTGCCAGCAGCTTTGAGGGGAATCAGCCCCAGCATTTT,CASSFEGNQPQHF
TRBD2,TRBV5-6,TRBJ2-2,.,TGTGCCAGCAGACAAAGCACTAGCGGGAGTACCGGGGAGCTGTTTTTT,CASRQSTSGSTGELFF
.,TRBV28,TRBJ1-1,.,TGTGCCAGCAGTTTAGGTCCAGGGAGGGGCACTGAAGCTTTCTTT,CASSLGPGRGTEAFF
.,TRBV6-5,TRBJ1-1,.,TGTGCCAGCTTCCATTCGGGGAACACTGAAGCTTTCTTT,CASFHSGNTEAFF
.,TRBV28,TRBJ1-2,.,TGTGCCAGCAGTCAGGGGACTAACTATGGCTACACCTTC,CASSQGTNYGYTF
.,TRBV30,TRBJ1-4,once,TGTGCCTGGAGTGTACGGACACTAGCAACTAATGAAAAACTGTTTTTT,CAWSVRTLATNEKLFF
.,TRBV7-3,TRBJ2-1,.,TGTGCCAGCAGCTTAGGGACCCGCAATGAGCAGTTCTTC,CASSLGTRNEQFF
.,TRBV9,TRBJ2-3,.,TGTGCCAGCAGCTACCTCGGGAACGCGGGTGATACGCAGTATTTT,CASSYLGNAGDTQYF
.,TRBV7-2,TRBJ2-5,.,TGTGCCAGCAGCTATAGCAGGGAGAGAGAGACCCAGTACTTC,CASSYSRERETQYF
.,TRBV7-9,TRBJ1-3,.,TGTGCCAGCAGCTTAGACGGGGGACGCACCGGAAACACCATATATTTT,CASSLDGGRTGNTIYF
TRBD2,TRBV25-1,TRBJ2-1,.,TGTGCCAGCAGTGGAGGGACTAGCGGGAGCTCCTACAATGAGCAGTTCTTC,CASSGGTSGSSYNEQFF
TRBD1,TRBV7-6,TRBJ1-5,.,TGTGCCAGCAGCTTGGGGGGGACAGGGGTCCAGCCCCAGCATTTT,CASSLGGTGVQPQHF
.,TRBV7-3,TRBJ1-1,.,TGTGCCAGCAGCTTTCGTGACGGGGGTAAGGCTGAAGCTTTCTTT,CASSFRDGGKAEAFF
TRBD2,TRBV10-3,TRBJ2-7,.,TGTGCCATCGGACTAGCTGGGAGATCCTACGAGCAGTACTTC,CAIGLAGRSYEQYF
.,TRBV3-1/TRBV3-2,TRBJ2-3,.,TGTGCCAGCAGCCATGGTGATTGGGGGACAGATACGCAGTATTTT,CASSHGDWGTDTQYF
TRBD2,TRBV2,TRBJ2-1,.,TGTGCCAGCCGACGACGGGGGGCCAGCGGGAGTAATGAGCAGTTCTTC,CASRRRGASGSNEQFF
.,TRBV5-1,TRBJ2-2,.,TGCGCCAGCATAGCAGGGCACACCGGGGAGCTGTTTTTT,CASIAGHTGELFF
.,TRBV19,TRBJ2-1,.,TGTGCCAGTAGTACCCCGGGACTCAACTTCAATGAGCAGTTCTTC,CASSTPGLNFNEQFF
.,TRBV10-3,TRBJ1-3,.,TGTGCCACCGACGGGGGGAGGGGCCCTGGAAACACCATATATTTT,CATDGGRGPGNTIYF
TRBD1,TRBV2,TRBJ1-2,few,TGTGCCAGCAATCCCGGGACAGGGGGCGGCTACACCTTC,CASNPGTGGGYTF
TRBD1,TRBV5-6,TRBJ1-1,.,TGTGCCAGCAGCGTCAGGGGGAGGACTGAAGCTTTCTTT,CASSVRGRTEAFF
.,TRBV3-1/TRBV3-2,TRBJ1-6,.,TGTGCCAGCAGCCAGGGGGGGAATTCACCCCTCCACTTT,CASSQGGNSPLHF
.,TRBV9,TRBJ1-1,.,TGTGCCAGCAGCCCCTCTCCCGCGACTGAAGCTTTCTTT,CASSPSPATEAFF
.,TRBV2,TRBJ1-5,.,TGTGCCAGCAGGGGGCGGGGCAGGCCCCAGCATTTT,CASRGRGRPQHF
.,TRBV2,TRBJ1-5,.,TGTGCCAGCAGTGAAGCGGGGACTCAGCATTTT,CASSEAGTQHF
TRBD1,TRBV28,TRBJ1-2,.,TGTGCCAGCGGACAGGGGCCCTTATATGGCTACACCTTC,CASGQGPLYGYTF
TRBD1,TRBV5-8,TRBJ2-7,.,TGTGCCAGCAGATTCACTACCGGGACAGGATCCTACGAGCAGTACTTC,CASRFTTGTGSYEQYF
TRBD1,TRBV29-1,TRBJ1-1,.,TGCAGCGCCGGGACAGGGAGAGGTAACACTGAAGCTTTCTTT,CSAGTGRGNTEAFF
.,TRBV7-2,TRBJ1-1,.,TGTGCCAGCAGCTTAGGAATGGGCACTGAAGCTTTCTTT,CASSLGMGTEAFF
.,TRBV11-1,TRBJ2-3,.,TGTGCCAGCAGGATTAGCGGAGCTGGGATGACAGATACGCAGTATTTT,CASRISGAGMTDTQYF
.,TRBV3-1/TRBV3-2,TRBJ1-5,.,TGTGCCAGCAGCCAAGGATGGGACAGCAATCAGCCCCAGCATTTT,CASSQGWDSNQPQHF
.,TRBV7-3,TRBJ1-6,.,TGTGCCAGCAGCTTAGGTTCGGCGAGAGGATCACCCCTCCACTTT,CASSLGSARGSPLHF